Listed here are 16 T cell receptor beta chains from one sample, sequenced in a study of blood T cells in healthy people across ages. Primers used in a second PCR of about 7 to 12 cycles were a sample-barcoded 5' primer and a J-beta primer mix. TCRdb re-derived calls from the 5' RACE reads in MiXCR, one entry per CDR3 protein. The data hold about 640,000 distinct CDR3 sequences, with roughly 50% observed a single time. Sequenced sample: blood. The source is a man between 60 and 75 years old in good health.

In this sample, this clonotype turned up once. The chain carries TRBV18 and TRBJ1-1; no reliable D call. Trimming took off 0 bases at V and 1 base at J, with 9 bases between the two ends. CDR1 is KGHSH, CDR2 LQKENI, per germline. The CDR3 is 15 residues long. For the CDR3, the DNA is TGTGCCAGCTCACCACCGAGAGTAAGGAACACTGAAGCTTTCTTT. Amino acid sequence: CASSPPRVRNTEAFF.

This rearrangement joins TRBV10-3 to TRBJ2-5, with 7 bases identical to TRBD1. The last part of the DNA fits TRBJ2-7 better; the J call may be wrong. This CDR3 contains 12 residues. Germline-derived CDR1 and CDR2 are ENHRY and SYGVKD. CDR3 region: CAISVQGTEQYF. CDR3 in DNA: TGTGCCATCAGCGTACAGGGGACCGAGCAGTACTTC.

The gene calls are TRBV12-3 or TRBV12-4 and TRBJ1-2; D unresolved. V was shortened by 1 base and J by 2 bases, with 11 bases between the two germline ends. The length of the CDR3 is 15 residues. The CDR3 DNA follows: TGTGCCAGCAGTTTAGACTCGGGCGGGAACTATGGCTACACCTTC. It translates to CASSLDSGGNYGYTF.

The genes are TRBV5-1 and TRBJ2-4, with D possibly TRBD1 on 5 matching bases. The closer fit of TRBJ2-7 to the DNA end suggests the J call may be wrong. The CDR3 spans 13 residues. Germline assignment: CDR1 SGHRS and CDR2 YFSETQ. The CDR3 here is CASRDSELDEQYF. CDR3 DNA: TGCGCCAGCCGAGACAGCGAATTGGACGAGCAGTACTTC.

The V call is TRBV6-2 or TRBV6-3, the J call TRBJ2-1, with a tentative D call TRBD2 (6 bases). Trimming removed 6 bases from V and 5 bases from J, with 11 bases in between. The germline gives CDR1 MNHEY, CDR2 SVGEGT. This CDR3 region has 13 residues. The CDR3 sequence: CASRRDGDNEQFF. CDR3 bases: TGTGCCAGCAGGCGGGACGGCGACAATGAGCAGTTCTTC.

This sequence joins TRBV12-3 or TRBV12-4 and TRBJ2-3; D gene unclear. Trimming removed 7 bases from V and 0 bases from J, with 11 bases in between. The CDR3 covers 14 residues. CDR3 sequence: CASTAWGSTDTQYF. CDR3 bases: TGTGCCAGCACCGCTTGGGGTAGCACAGATACGCAGTATTTT.

The V gene is TRBV29-1, the J gene TRBJ2-5; D is undetermined. Germline V lookup: CDR1 SQVTM, CDR2 ANQGSEA. V was shortened by 7 bases and J by 5 bases, with 14 bases between the two germline ends. The CDR3 totals 12 residues. The CDR3 loop reads CSAMAPVETQYF. CDR3 DNA sequence: TGCAGCGCCATGGCCCCAGTTGAGACCCAGTACTTC.

The V call is TRBV15, the J call TRBJ2-4, with 9 nucleotides matching TRBD2. Germline values: CDR1 LNHNV, CDR2 YYDKDF (reference sequence). Trimming took 1 base from V and 15 from J; bases not matched to a gene: 7. The CDR3 totals 13 residues. The CDR3 loop is CATSRVSSSGVYF. In DNA form, the CDR3 reads TGTGCCACCAGCAGAGTATCTTCTAGCGGGGTGTACTTC.

There are a few counts of this clonotype. The V and J genes are TRBV5-1 and TRBJ2-7; D gene uncertain. Germline V CDR1 and CDR2: SGHRS, YFSETQ. The CDR3 length is 15 residues. The germline V and J ends were trimmed by 2 bases and 4 bases, with 16 bases remaining between them. The CDR3, as DNA: TGCGCCAGCAGCTTACCCAGTATCAACCCGTACGAGCAGTACTTC. It is translated as CASSLPSINPYEQYF.

The count of this clonotype is one. This chain connects TRBV20-1 to TRBJ2-3, with TRBD2 matching over 8 bases. Looked up from germline, CDR1 is DFQATT and CDR2 is SNEGSKA (reference sequence). The CDR3 length is 16 residues. Unmatched junction bases numbered 12, after V lost 3 bases and J lost 4 bases. CDR3 sequence: CSASEADWRGADTQYF. The CDR3 coding sequence is TGCAGTGCTAGTGAGGCCGACTGGCGGGGGGCAGATACGCAGTATTTT.

The CDR3 reads CSANRGLSYGYTF. In DNA form, the CDR3 reads TGCAGTGCTAACAGGGGCTTGTCGTATGGCTACACCTTC. The chain combines TRBV20-1 with TRBJ1-2, with 7 bases aligning to TRBD1. The CDR3 sequence is 13 residues long. Germline V gene data show CDR1 as DFQATT and CDR2 as SNEGSKA (reference sequence). Trimming at V came to 4 bases and at J to 5 bases, leaving 7 bases not matched to a gene.

Written as DNA, the CDR3 is TGTGCCAGCAGCCAAGGGGGGACAGGGTGGAACGAGCAGTACTTC. Its translation is CASSQGGTGWNEQYF. The chain employs TRBV3-1 and TRBJ2-7; the match to TRBD1 covers 9 bases. V lost 1 base, J lost 5 bases, and 6 bases stayed unmatched. The CDR3 has 15 amino acids. Germline values: CDR1 LGHDT, CDR2 YNNKEL (reference sequence).

V is TRBV11-2 and J is TRBJ2-7; no definite D call. Germline V lookup: CDR1 SGHAT, CDR2 FQNNGV. This CDR3 is 16 amino acids long. The ends were cut back, 1 base at V and 2 bases at J, with 15 bases in the middle. The CDR3 spells CASSLGLAGEAYEQYF. CDR3 bases: TGTGCCAGCAGCTTAGGGTTGGCAGGAGAGGCCTACGAGCAGTACTTC.

The chain recombines TRBV27 with TRBJ2-3; 7 nucleotides match TRBD2. V lost 7 bases to trimming and J lost 1 base; unmatched junction nucleotides: 11. Germline values: CDR1 MNHEY, CDR2 SMNVEV (reference sequence). This CDR3 contains 16 residues. DNA for the CDR3: TGTGCCAGCACCCCAAGCAGCGGGGTTCGCACAGATACGCAGTATTTT. This translates into CASTPSSGVRTDTQYF.

This clonotype has more than one count but fewer than ten. The rearrangement joins TRBV24-1 to TRBJ2-7, with a possible D match to TRBD1 (6 bases). The J call could be wrong; TRBJ2-5 is a better fit for the DNA end. The CDR3 consists of 15 residues. Germline loops: CDR1 KGHDR, CDR2 SFDVKD. This chain's CDR3 is CATSDPTGFQETQYF. The CDR3 DNA reads TGTGCCACCAGTGACCCTACAGGGTTCCAAGAGACCCAGTACTTC.

The chain is built from TRBV7-2 and TRBJ1-2; D unresolved. In germline, CDR1 is SGHTA, CDR2 FQGNSA. This CDR3 spans 15 amino acids. V shed 5 bases and J shed 4 bases, with 17 bases lying between them. DNA for the CDR3: TGTGCCAGCAGCCCCCAGGAGGGAGCCTTCTATGGCTACACCTTC. This translates into CASSPQEGAFYGYTF.